Listed below are T cell receptor beta chains from one sample, sequenced in a study of T cell responses to AZD1222 COVID-19 vaccine. Only in-frame clones appear in the TCRdb table, and some are missing; sequencing was by immunoSEQ multiplex PCR. The table shows about 92,000 clones, with 85% to 90% occurring only once. This material consisted of peripheral blood, taken on day 0 of AZD1222 vaccination. The receptors originated from an adult in good health. CDR3s include the opening cysteine and the closing phenylalanine or tryptophan. A D gene is named only where the DNA matches it firmly. The size entry is marked missing in some rows and otherwise reads once, few, many or a size class.

.,TRBJ2-7,.,TRBV9,TGTGCCAGCAGCGACAGGTACTCCTACGAGCAGTACTTC,CASSDRYSYEQYF
.,TRBJ1-1,once,TRBV3-1/TRBV3-2,TGTGCCAGCAGCCCCCTGGGCAGTGAAGCTTTCTTT,CASSPLGSEAFF
.,TRBJ2-3,.,TRBV5-6,TGTGCCAGCAGCTTGGGGGGGTCCACAGATACGCAGTATTTT,CASSLGGSTDTQYF
TRBD2,TRBJ2-5,.,TRBV24-1,TGTGCCACCAGTGACCGTAGCGGGTCAGAGACCCAGTACTTC,CATSDRSGSETQYF
.,TRBJ1-1,.,TRBV6-5,TGTGCCAGCACCCGGGGGACTGAAGCTTTCTTT,CASTRGTEAFF
TRBD1,TRBJ1-2,.,TRBV28,TGTGCCAGTCTTAAGGGACAGAAAAACTATGGCTACACCTTC,CASLKGQKNYGYTF
.,TRBJ1-3,.,TRBV3-1/TRBV3-2,TGTGCCAGCAGCCAAGAAGGCTCAGGGTACGGAAACACCATATATTTT,CASSQEGSGYGNTIYF
TRBD1,TRBJ1-1,once,TRBV3-1/TRBV3-2,TGTGCCAGCAGCCCACGGACAGGCTCGACTGAAGCTTTCTTT,CASSPRTGSTEAFF
TRBD2,TRBJ2-7,.,TRBV3-1/TRBV3-2,TGTGCCAGCAGCCCTGGACTAGCGGCGAACTACGAGCAGTACTTC,CASSPGLAANYEQYF
.,TRBJ1-1,few,TRBV7-8,TGTGCCAGCAGCTTAGGCGACAGGATAGGGCGTACTGAAGCTTTCTTT,CASSLGDRIGRTEAFF
TRBD2,TRBJ2-1,.,TRBV7-2,TGTGCCAGCAGCTTAGCCCGCGGGGGGCCCGCCAATGAGCAGTTCTTC,CASSLARGGPANEQFF
.,TRBJ2-7,.,TRBV5-6,TGTGCCAGCAGCCCAGGACCCCCGGGAGAGCAGTACTTC,CASSPGPPGEQYF
.,TRBJ2-2,.,TRBV18,TGTGCCAGCTCACCGGGACATGACACCGGGGAGCTGTTTTTT,CASSPGHDTGELFF
.,TRBJ1-6,.,TRBV7-8,TGTGCCAGCAGCCCCGGACAGTTAGCCTCACCCCTCCACTTT,CASSPGQLASPLHF
TRBD2,TRBJ2-7,.,TRBV5-4,TGTGCCAGCAGCCTCGGGACTAGCGGGGGGGCTCGATACGAGCAGTACTTC,CASSLGTSGGARYEQYF
.,TRBJ2-1,.,TRBV5-4,TGTGCCAGCAGCCTGGCACTAGTCACCCACAACAATGAGCAGTTCTTC,CASSLALVTHNNEQFF
.,TRBJ1-1,.,TRBV7-2,TGTGCCAGCAGCTCCCAGGGTGATAGCGAAGCTTTCTTT,CASSSQGDSEAFF
.,TRBJ2-1,.,TRBV25-1,TGTGCCAGCAGTGCAACTACGGGGGGCCGGTACAATGAGCAGTTCTTC,CASSATTGGRYNEQFF
.,TRBJ2-7,.,TRBV11-2,TGTGCCAGCAGCTTAGATATGTATACGCGGGGGCAGTACTTC,CASSLDMYTRGQYF
TRBD1,TRBJ1-2,.,TRBV25-1,TGTGCCAGCAGTGAATCCGGGACAGGGGGCGGCGGCTACACCTTC,CASSESGTGGGGYTF
TRBD2,TRBJ2-7,once,TRBV5-4,TGTGCCAGCAGCTTCGATCCCCGGGAGGGGTACGAGCAGTACTTC,CASSFDPREGYEQYF
.,TRBJ1-2,few,TRBV30,TGTGCCTGGAGTGTAGATATTTCAGGCTACACCTTC,CAWSVDISGYTF
.,TRBJ2-5,.,TRBV30,TGTGCCTGGGCCACCCGGGTAAGAGAGACCCAGTACTTC,CAWATRVRETQYF
TRBD1,TRBJ2-1,.,TRBV5-5,TGTGCCAGCAGCCGTGGACAGGGGACCTCCTACAATGAGCAGTTCTTC,CASSRGQGTSYNEQFF
.,TRBJ1-1,few,TRBV4-1,TGCGCCAGCAGCCAAGCCCAGGACCTGAACACTGAAGCTTTCTTT,CASSQAQDLNTEAFF
TRBD2,TRBJ2-1,.,TRBV11-2,TGTGCCAGCAGCTTAGAACCTCCGAAAGCGGGAGCCTACAATGAGCAGTTCTTC,CASSLEPPKAGAYNEQFF
TRBD2,TRBJ2-5,.,TRBV19,TGTGCCAGTAGTATTTCGAGTAGCGGGGGATTCCCACCGAGCCAAGAGACCCAGTACTTC,CASSISSSGGFPPSQETQYF
.,TRBJ1-1,.,TRBV28,TGTGCCACTGGGGGGTACGGGTACACTGAAGCTTTCTTT,CATGGYGYTEAFF
TRBD2,TRBJ2-1,.,TRBV5-8,TGTGCCAGCAGCCCCGCCAAGATGCGGGGGGCGGAGAATGAGCAGTTCTTC,CASSPAKMRGAENEQFF
TRBD1,TRBJ1-5,.,TRBV6-6,TGTGCCAGCAGGCCGAGACAGGGGAAGAATCAGCCCCAGCATTTT,CASRPRQGKNQPQHF
.,TRBJ2-7,.,TRBV2,TGTGCCAGCAGGGACTATACAGGGCCCGGGGACGAGCAGTACTTC,CASRDYTGPGDEQYF
.,TRBJ1-1,.,TRBV11-2,TGTGCCAGCAGCTTGATTGGGGGCTCGAACACTGAAGCTTTCTTT,CASSLIGGSNTEAFF
.,TRBJ2-1,.,TRBV7-9,TGTGCCAGCAGGCCTCTTTCGGGACTGAGGGGCAATGAGCAGTTCTTC,CASRPLSGLRGNEQFF
TRBD1,TRBJ2-2,.,TRBV10-3,TGTGCCATCAGGGGGACAGGCCTCACCGGGGAGCTGTTTTTT,CAIRGTGLTGELFF
.,TRBJ2-1,.,TRBV29-1,TGCAGCGTAGCCAGGGGCGGACGGCTGTTCTTC,CSVARGGRLFF
.,TRBJ2-1,.,TRBV11-2,TGTGCCAGCAGCTTTAGCGGTGCCTACAATGAGCAGTTCTTC,CASSFSGAYNEQFF
.,TRBJ2-2,.,TRBV11-1,TGTGCCAGCAGCCAAAGAAGGAACACCGGGGAGCTGTTTTTT,CASSQRRNTGELFF
TRBD1,TRBJ1-2,.,TRBV28,TGTGCCAGCATCAACAGGGGGACGGACTATGGCTACACCTTC,CASINRGTDYGYTF
.,TRBJ2-7,.,TRBV5-4,TGTGCCAGCAGCTTGGGTCAGGTAAACTCCTACGAGCAGTACTTC,CASSLGQVNSYEQYF
TRBD2,TRBJ2-2,.,TRBV11-2,TGTGCCAGCAATCCAGCGGGGGGCAGCACCGGGGAGCTGTTTTTT,CASNPAGGSTGELFF
.,TRBJ2-7,.,TRBV3-1/TRBV3-2,TGTGCCAGCAGCCTCTCCAGAGCCTACGAGCAGTACTTC,CASSLSRAYEQYF
.,TRBJ2-5,.,TRBV5-4,TGTGCCAGCAGCCGGCCCGTGGCCGGGGGGCGTGAGACCCAGTACTTC,CASSRPVAGGRETQYF
.,TRBJ1-1,.,TRBV2,TGTGCCAGCATTCTTGGGACTGAAGCTTTCTTT,CASILGTEAFF
.,TRBJ2-3,.,TRBV11-3,TGTGCCAGCAGCTTAGGCGGGGAAGGCGATACGCAGTATTTT,CASSLGGEGDTQYF
TRBD1,TRBJ2-5,few,TRBV7-2,TGTGCCAGCAGCTTAGTTTCACCCAGGACAGGGAGAGAGACCCAGTACTTC,CASSLVSPRTGRETQYF
.,TRBJ2-1,.,TRBV5-5,TGTGCCAGCAGCTTGCTTAGCGCCTCCTACAATGAGCAGTTCTTC,CASSLLSASYNEQFF
TRBD2,TRBJ2-2,.,TRBV28,TGTGCCAGCAGCCCTGGGGGGGGACTAGCGGGAGATACCGGGGAGCTGTTTTTT,CASSPGGGLAGDTGELFF
TRBD1,TRBJ1-2,once,TRBV28,TGTGCCAGCAGACGGGGACAGGGCACAGCTAACTATGGCTACACCTTC,CASRRGQGTANYGYTF
.,TRBJ1-5,.,TRBV5-1,TGCGCCAGCAGCTTGGTCGGGAATAGCAATCAGCCCCAGCATTTT,CASSLVGNSNQPQHF
.,TRBJ1-4,.,TRBV6-1,TGTGCCAGCAGTGAAGGGGGTTTTCGGGCCGCTAATGAAAAACTGTTTTTT,CASSEGGFRAANEKLFF
.,TRBJ1-1,.,TRBV28,TGTGCCAGCAGTTTACCGGGGCCCCAGAGGGCTTTCTTT,CASSLPGPQRAFF
.,TRBJ2-7,.,TRBV3-1/TRBV3-2,TGTGCCAGCAGCCAAGACCCCGGACAGTCCTACGAGCAGTACTTC,CASSQDPGQSYEQYF
.,TRBJ1-2,.,TRBV19,TGTGCCAGTAGTTTACAGGGAGGCTATGGCTACACCTTC,CASSLQGGYGYTF
.,TRBJ1-1,once,TRBV19,TGTGCCAGTAGTAGTTTAAAACGTACTGAAGCTTTCTTT,CASSSLKRTEAFF
.,TRBJ2-7,.,TRBV6-5,TGTGCCAGCAGTTCAACCGGGACTTTTACCTACGAGCAGTACTTC,CASSSTGTFTYEQYF
TRBD1,TRBJ1-5,.,TRBV19,TGTGCCAGTAGTATCGGGGACAGAGGCAATCAGCCCCAGCATTTT,CASSIGDRGNQPQHF
TRBD1,TRBJ1-5,.,TRBV27,TGTGCCAGCAGTTTCGTCAGGGGGCGCGGGGGCAATCAGCCCCAGCATTTT,CASSFVRGRGGNQPQHF
.,TRBJ2-1,.,TRBV7-2,TGTGCCAGCAGCTTATATCGGGCCGAGCAGTTCTTC,CASSLYRAEQFF
TRBD2,TRBJ2-5,.,TRBV7-6,TGTGCCAGCAGTTCATACCGGGGGGGCTTGGAGACCCAGTACTTC,CASSSYRGGLETQYF